This passage covers 23 T cell receptor beta chains from one sample sequenced in a study of regulatory T cells in long-lasting Graves disease. Regarding time point: persistent/refractory GD, antithyroid drugs over 5 years with positive TRAb. TCR sequences were obtained from RNA taken from PBMCs. Arm-PCR with iRepertoire HTBI primers amplified the CDR3 regions for these TCR beta libraries. TCRdb itself ran the multiplex PCR reads through MiXCR, one entry per CDR3 protein. The sample consists of a few hundred thousand distinct CDR3 sequences, 20% to 30% of them appearing once. Sequenced material: peripheral blood mononuclear cells (PBMCs), taken when the disease was refractory, from a patient treated with antithyroid drugs. These receptors were collected from a female donor with Graves disease.

This clonotype was observed at least ten times. The chain carries TRBV2 and TRBJ2-7, with TRBD1 matching 8 bases. The CDR3 loop spans 15 amino acids. CDR1 and CDR2 from the germline V gene are SNHLY and FYNNEI. Unmatched junction bases numbered 10, after V lost 6 bases and J lost 3 bases. This CDR3 is CASRQSQGANYEQYF. DNA for the CDR3: TGTGCCAGCAGGCAGTCGCAGGGGGCCAACTACGAGCAGTACTTC.

This chain joins TRBV20-1 and TRBJ2-1, with no clear D. Germline V gives CDR1 DFQATT, CDR2 SNEGSKA (reference sequence). This CDR3 has 13 amino acids. V was clipped by 7 bases and J by 0 bases, with 10 bases between them. The CDR3 protein is CSGQARSYNEQFF. In DNA form, the CDR3 reads TGCAGTGGGCAGGCCCGCTCCTACAATGAGCAGTTCTTC.

The J gene is TRBJ2-2, the V gene TRBV2, with D possibly being TRBD2 (5 bases). Per germline, CDR1 SNHLY and CDR2 FYNNEI. The CDR3 sequence is 14 residues long. V shed 6 bases and J shed 6 bases, with 14 bases lying between them. This chain's CDR3 is CASSRLAQAGELFF. The CDR3 bases are TGTGCCAGCAGCCGGCTAGCTCAGGCCGGGGAGCTGTTTTTT.

This clonotype was seen many times. The CDR3 coding sequence is TGTGCCAGCAGCAATGAAGAAGCTTTCTTT. This gives the protein CASSNEEAFF. The V gene is TRBV28, the J gene TRBJ1-1; D is unclear. Germline V gives CDR1 MDHEN, CDR2 SYDVKM. This CDR3 is 10 amino acids long. V was trimmed by 6 bases and J by 8 bases, leaving 7 bases between them. Full variable domain (outside the CDR3, taken from reference TRBV28 and TRBJ1-1): DVKVTQSSRYLVKRTGEKVFLECVQDMDHENMFWYRQDPGLGLRLIYFSYDVKMKEKGDIPEGYSVSREKKERFSLILESASTNQTSMYLCASSNEEAFFGQGTRLTVV.

The rearrangement uses TRBV9 and TRBJ2-7; 11 nucleotides match TRBD2. This CDR3 is built from 15 residues. The J segment lost 3 bases and the V segment lost 3 bases, leaving 5 bases of the junction unmatched. From germline, CDR1 is SGDLS and CDR2 YYNGEE. Here the CDR3 reads CASSELAGAGYEQYF. The CDR3 nucleotides read TGTGCCAGCAGCGAACTAGCGGGAGCTGGCTACGAGCAGTACTTC. Full variable domain (remainder filled in from reference TRBV9 and TRBJ2-7): DSGVTQTPKHLITATGQRVTLRCSPRSGDLSVYWYQQSLDQGLQFLIQYYNGEERAKGNILERFSAQQFPDLHSELNLSSLELGDSALYFCASSELAGAGYEQYFGPGTRLTVT.

This clonotype was observed once. V gene TRBV4-1 combines with J gene TRBJ2-7, with TRBD2 matching 8 bases. The CDR3 sequence is 16 residues long. Germline CDR1 MGHRA, CDR2 YSYEKL. V lost 3 bases and J lost 3; bases outside the gene matches: 10. The CDR3 protein is CASSQSEAGGYYEQYF. CDR3 nucleotides: TGCGCCAGCAGCCAGTCCGAGGCGGGAGGATACTACGAGCAGTACTTC.

This clonotype has only a few counts. This chain joins TRBV12-3 or TRBV12-4 and TRBJ2-1; TRBD1 aligns across 10 bases. Unmatched junction bases numbered 10, after V lost 4 bases and J lost 4 bases. There are 17 residues in the CDR3. This CDR3 reads CASSSGQGVYLYNEQFF. The CDR3 region has the DNA TGTGCCAGCAGTTCCGGACAGGGGGTTTATTTATACAATGAGCAGTTCTTC.

The CDR3 DNA is TGTGCCAGTCGGAACCCTGGGACAGCCCAAGAGACCCAGTACTTC. Its translation: CASRNPGTAQETQYF. The V call is TRBV19, the J call TRBJ2-5, with 7 positions matching TRBD1. Germline loops: CDR1 LNHDA, CDR2 SQIVND (reference sequence). This CDR3 comprises 15 residues. Unmatched junction bases numbered 10, after V lost 8 bases and J lost 1 base.

This clonotype was recorded a few times. The chain couples TRBV20-1 to TRBJ2-3, with unresolved D. Germline loops: CDR1 DFQATT, CDR2 SNEGSKA (reference sequence). V was cut by 1 base and J by 5 bases, with 4 bases left in between. This CDR3 has 11 residues. DNA for the CDR3: TGCAGTGCTAGAGTCGGAGATACGCAGTATTTT. This translates into CSARVGDTQYF.

This clonotype was seen repeatedly, ten times or more. This chain uses TRBV6-5 with TRBJ1-1; D is uncertain. The CDR3 is 14 amino acids. V lost 0 bases, J lost 7 bases, and 12 bases lay in between. Germline CDR1 is MNHEY and CDR2 is SVGAGI. The CDR3 reads CASSYSTAENEAFF. CDR3 coding DNA: TGTGCCAGCAGTTACTCGACGGCGGAAAATGAAGCTTTCTTT.

In its sample, this clonotype was seen a few times. The J gene is TRBJ2-2, the V gene TRBV6-1, with D possibly TRBD1 on 6 matching bases. Germline lookup yields CDR1 MNHNS and CDR2 SASEGT. The CDR3 runs to 14 residues. Trimming pared 7 bases from V and 5 bases from J, leaving 14 bases between. CDR3 nucleotides: TGTGCCAGCACTCCTCGACAGGCGACCGGGGAGCTGTTTTTT. Its translation is CASTPRQATGELFF.

This clonotype has only a few counts. The chain couples TRBV20-1 to TRBJ2-5; no clear D gene. From germline, CDR1 is DFQATT and CDR2 SNEGSKA (reference sequence). V lost 0 bases, J lost 5 bases, and 10 bases lay in between. This CDR3 comprises 13 residues. As DNA, the CDR3 is TGCAGTGCTAGAGATCGAGCGTCGGAGACCCAGTACTTC. Translated: CSARDRASETQYF.

This clonotype was counted a few times. In nucleotides, the CDR3 is TGTGCCAGCAGCCTCGGGACTAGCGGGAGGCCAGCAGCAACAGATACGCAGTATTTT. Its translation is CASSLGTSGRPAATDTQYF. This chain links TRBV3-1 with TRBJ2-3; 15 nucleotides align to TRBD2. This CDR3 comprises 19 residues. With 4 bases clipped from V and 3 bases from J, the junction kept 11 bases outside the gene matches. CDR1 and CDR2 (germline): LGHDT, YNNKEL (reference sequence).

The CDR3 coding sequence is TGTGCTACAGTGAGCACAGATACGCAGTATTTT. It specifies CATVSTDTQYF. This chain connects TRBV28 to TRBJ2-3, with D unresolved. Germline loops: CDR1 MDHEN, CDR2 SYDVKM. The CDR3 totals 11 residues.

The V call is TRBV19, the J call TRBJ2-2, with 9 bases that match TRBD2. The CDR3 has 16 residues. The junction had 5 bases not matched to a gene; V was cut back by 0 bases and J by 6 bases. Germline assignment: CDR1 LNHDA and CDR2 SQIVND (reference sequence). The CDR3 is CASSIDGLARAGELFF. The CDR3 DNA sequence: TGTGCCAGTAGTATAGATGGACTAGCGCGGGCCGGGGAGCTGTTTTTT.

This clonotype was observed a handful of times. The V and J genes are TRBV2 and TRBJ2-2; TRBD2 matches at 10 bases. CDR3 length: 15 residues. CDR1 SNHLY and CDR2 FYNNEI come from the germline V gene. V gave up 5 bases and J gave up 0 bases; unmatched junction bases: 0. Here the CDR3 reads CASSSGRANTGELFF. DNA for the CDR3: TGTGCCAGCAGTAGCGGGAGGGCGAACACCGGGGAGCTGTTTTTT. Supplemented by reference TRBV2 and TRBJ2-2, the full variable domain reads EPEVTQTPSHQVTQMGQEVILRCVPISNHLYFYWYRQILGQKVEFLVSFYNNEISEKSEIFDDQFSVERPDGSNFTLKIRSTKLEDSAMYFCASSSGRANTGELFFGEGSRLTVL.

V gene TRBV5-1 combines with J gene TRBJ2-7, with TRBD1 identical over 10 bases. V gave up 0 bases and J gave up 6 bases; unmatched junction bases: 6. Germline CDR1 and CDR2: SGHRS and YFSETQ. CDR3 length equals 15 residues. The CDR3 is CASSLAGQGSSEQYF. CDR3 coding DNA: TGCGCCAGCAGCTTGGCGGGACAGGGGTCGAGCGAGCAGTACTTC.

The count of this clonotype is one. The CDR3 DNA reads as TGTGCCAGTAGTAAAGACAGGGGTCAGCCCCAGCATTTT. Protein: CASSKDRGQPQHF. The chain is built from TRBV19 and TRBJ1-5, with 8 bases aligning to TRBD1. Germline-derived CDR1 and CDR2 are LNHDA and SQIVND (reference sequence). Trimming cost V 4 bases and J 6 bases; bases outside gene matches: 2. This CDR3 region has 13 residues.

The chain links TRBV7-9 to TRBJ2-7; D might be TRBD1 or TRBD2, each matching 5 bases. With 5 bases removed from V and 4 bases from J, the gap between germline ends came to 21 bases. Germline lookup yields CDR1 SEHNR and CDR2 FQNEAQ (reference sequence). This CDR3 contains 16 residues. CDR3 protein: CASSRGWDLQGYEQYF. The CDR3 DNA sequence: TGTGCCAGCAGCCGTGGGTGGGACCTTCAGGGATACGAGCAGTACTTC.

This clonotype was counted ten times or more. This sequence joins TRBV2 and TRBJ2-7; D not certain. V was shortened by 3 bases and J by 0 bases, with 9 bases between the two germline ends. Per the germline V gene, CDR1 is SNHLY and CDR2 is FYNNEI. CDR3 length: 14 amino acids. As DNA, the CDR3 is TGTGCCAGCAGTGATCAGTCTAACTCCTACGAGCAGTACTTC. Protein: CASSDQSNSYEQYF.

This chain uses TRBV7-2 with TRBJ1-5, with no clear D. The CDR3 has 16 residues. Germline CDR1 reads SGHTA; CDR2 reads FQGNSA. Trimming took off 1 base at V and 6 bases at J, with 16 bases between the two ends. The CDR3, as DNA: TGTGCCAGCAGCTTAGGTTCCCTTCCCTCGACTCAGCCCCAGCATTTT. Protein: CASSLGSLPSTQPQHF.

For this clonotype: A much larger clone is a single base away; this may be a read error. This chain connects TRBV6-5 to TRBJ1-4, with TRBD1 as a possible D gene (6 bases). The CDR3 length is 15 residues. Germline lookup yields CDR1 MNHEY and CDR2 SVGAGI. The CDR3 DNA sequence: TGTGCCAGCAGTTTTTTAGGGACAACTAATGGAAAACTGTTTTTT. It codes for CASSFLGTTNGKLFF.

The chain couples TRBV7-2 to TRBJ2-5; TRBD1 or TRBD2 may be the D gene (5 bases each). The CDR3 loop spans 15 amino acids. CDR1 SGHTA and CDR2 FQGNSA come from the germline V gene. V was pared by 3 bases and J by 4 bases, with 15 bases between. The CDR3 reads CASSFGTASGETQYF. The CDR3 DNA follows: TGTGCCAGCAGCTTTGGGACCGCCTCGGGAGAGACCCAGTACTTC.